This TCR beta chain was profiled in a study of regulatory T cells in long-lasting Graves disease. Time point given: newly diagnosed GD, antithyroid drugs for less than 3 months. Construction of the TCR library relied on RNA isolated from PBMCs. CDR3 length equals 18 residues. The trim removed 5 bases at V and 2 bases at J, leaving 9 bases unmatched. Germline V lookup: CDR1 SGHVS, CDR2 FQNEAQ. Study outcomes and limitations: TCR diversity was lower in persistent Graves' patients (versus newly diagnosed ones). Preferential use of TRBV28, TRBJ1-2 and TRBJ2-5 was seen in persistent disease.

To make TCR beta libraries, researchers used iRepertoire HTBI primers and Arm-PCR of CDR3 regions. TCRdb redid the calling of the multiplex PCR reads with MiXCR, one entry per CDR3 protein. Of around 460,000 distinct CDR3 sequences listed, about 14% are singletons. This clonotype occurred many times. The antigen is unknown. This sample was also put to use in a study of T cells in Graves' hyperthyroidism and ophthalmopathy. That paper notes: Aged 18 to 65, the patients had hyperthyroidism that was newly diagnosed and had lasted under 2 months. First-round RT-PCR with HTBI primers amplified the TCR CDR3 region.

Sample: peripheral blood mononuclear cells (PBMCs), taken at new diagnosis, from a patient treated with antithyroid drugs. The TCR sequence derives from a woman in her forties or fifties with Graves disease. This rearrangement joins TRBV7-8 to TRBJ2-1, with 13 bases aligning to TRBD2. The CDR3 DNA is TGTGCCAGCAGCACCGGACTAGCGGGAGTAGGCGCCTACAATGAGCAGTTCTTC. It codes for CASSTGLAGVGAYNEQFF.